The clone carrying this TCR beta chain has more than one count but fewer than ten. The target antigen is unknown. The junction departs from germline at one end; a sequencing error may be responsible. Study-level findings and limits: Tumor memory CD4+ T cell TCR gene usage clustered with blood and lymph node memory CD4+ cells and lymph node naive CD4+ cells. The larger-cohort validation was restricted to a single TCR beta V-J rearrangement rather than whole repertoires. Tumor Treg TCRs overlapped most with tumor naive CD4+ cells.

There are 12 residues in the CDR3. Germline CDR1 reads LGHNA; CDR2 reads YNFKEQ. After constant-region reverse-primer amplification, full-length variable regions underwent semi-nested PCR with Nested Universal Primer A. TCRdb independently ran MiXCR on the 5' RACE reads; one entry per CDR3 protein. This repertoire shows approximately 8,800 distinct CDR3 sequences, 36% found once; its top ten account for approximately 7%. Sequenced input: tumor-infiltrating memory CD4+ T cells sorted from the breast tumor. Subset meaning: memory CD4+ T cells, CD4+CD45RO+CD25-. The gene calls are TRBV4-2 and TRBJ1-1; D remains unclear. This TCR was sampled from a female donor with breast cancer. CDR3 amino acids: CASSGKDYEAFF. The CDR3 DNA follows: TGCGCCAGCAGTGGGAAAGATTACGAAGCTTTCTTT.